This TCR beta chain emerged from a study of T cell repertoires in aging, cancer and after chemotherapy. The template was genomic DNA from peripheral blood, not RNA. This CDR3 contains 17 residues. Losses at the gene ends were 6 bases for V and 6 bases for J; bases not matched to a gene: 16. Germline values: CDR1 SQVTM, CDR2 ANQGSEA. TRB rearrangements spanning V, D and J were amplified using mixed TRB-A/B primers. Each CDR3 protein gets one entry after TCRdb re-called the multiplex PCR reads with MiXCR. Of around 20,000 distinct CDR3 sequences listed, 37% are singletons. The specimen was blood. The receptor was isolated from a human donor with a solid tumor. This chain uses TRBV29-1 with TRBJ2-7, with 14 bases fitting TRBD2. CDR3: CSVGSWTSGGLIGEQYF. The DNA of the CDR3 is TGCAGCGTCGGGAGTTGGACTAGCGGGGGGTTGATTGGCGAGCAGTACTTC.